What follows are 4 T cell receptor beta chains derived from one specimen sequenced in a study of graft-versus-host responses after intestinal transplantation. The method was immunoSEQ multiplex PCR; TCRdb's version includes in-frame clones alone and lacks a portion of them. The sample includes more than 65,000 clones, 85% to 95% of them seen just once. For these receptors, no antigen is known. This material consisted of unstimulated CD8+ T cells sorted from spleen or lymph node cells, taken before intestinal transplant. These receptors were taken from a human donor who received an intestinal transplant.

CDR3 region: CASSLASSGRILSYNEQFF. Here the CDR3 DNA reads TGTGCCAGCAGCTTAGCTTCTAGCGGGAGAATCCTCTCCTACAATGAGCAGTTCTTC. The chain is built from TRBV7-9 and TRBJ2-1, with 10 bases matching TRBD2. The CDR3 runs to 19 residues. Germline V gene sequence: CDR1 SEHNR, CDR2 FQNEAQ (reference sequence). With 0 bases clipped from V and 0 bases from J, the junction kept 8 bases outside the gene matches.

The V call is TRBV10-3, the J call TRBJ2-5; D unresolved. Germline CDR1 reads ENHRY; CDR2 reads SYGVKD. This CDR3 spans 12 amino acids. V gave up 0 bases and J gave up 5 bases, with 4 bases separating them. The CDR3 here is CAISESGETQYF. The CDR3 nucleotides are TGTGCCATCAGTGAGTCTGGGGAGACCCAGTACTTC.

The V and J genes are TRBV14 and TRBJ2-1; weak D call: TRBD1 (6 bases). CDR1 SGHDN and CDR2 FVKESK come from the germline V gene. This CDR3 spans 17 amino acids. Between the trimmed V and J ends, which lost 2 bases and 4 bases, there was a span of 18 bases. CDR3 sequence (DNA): TGTGCCAGCAGCCAAAGCTCCGGGACACGCTTGTACAATGAGCAGTTCTTC. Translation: CASSQSSGTRLYNEQFF.

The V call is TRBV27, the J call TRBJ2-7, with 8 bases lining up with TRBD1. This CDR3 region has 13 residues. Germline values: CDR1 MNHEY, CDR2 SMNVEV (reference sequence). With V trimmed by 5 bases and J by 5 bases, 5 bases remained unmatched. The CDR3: CASSRTGRNEQYF. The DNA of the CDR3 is TGTGCCAGCAGTCGGACAGGGCGGAACGAGCAGTACTTC.